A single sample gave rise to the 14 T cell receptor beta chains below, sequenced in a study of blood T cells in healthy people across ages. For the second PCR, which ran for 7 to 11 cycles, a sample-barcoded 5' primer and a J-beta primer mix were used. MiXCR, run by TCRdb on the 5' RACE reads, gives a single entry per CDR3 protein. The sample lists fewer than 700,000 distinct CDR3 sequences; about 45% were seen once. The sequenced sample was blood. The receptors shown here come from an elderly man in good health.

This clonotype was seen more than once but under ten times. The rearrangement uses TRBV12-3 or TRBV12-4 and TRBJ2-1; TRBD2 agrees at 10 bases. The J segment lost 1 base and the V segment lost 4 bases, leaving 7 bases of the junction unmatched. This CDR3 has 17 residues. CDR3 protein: CASSSRAGGSSYNEQFF. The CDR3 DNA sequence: TGTGCCAGCAGTTCGAGAGCGGGAGGGAGTTCCTACAATGAGCAGTTCTTC.

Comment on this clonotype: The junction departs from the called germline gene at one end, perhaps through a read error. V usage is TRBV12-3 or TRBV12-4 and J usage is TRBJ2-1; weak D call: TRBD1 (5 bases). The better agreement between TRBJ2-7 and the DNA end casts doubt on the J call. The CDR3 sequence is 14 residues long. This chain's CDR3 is CTSSSGSSYNEQYF. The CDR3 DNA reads TGTACCAGCAGCTCAGGGTCCTCCTACAATGAGCAGTACTTC.

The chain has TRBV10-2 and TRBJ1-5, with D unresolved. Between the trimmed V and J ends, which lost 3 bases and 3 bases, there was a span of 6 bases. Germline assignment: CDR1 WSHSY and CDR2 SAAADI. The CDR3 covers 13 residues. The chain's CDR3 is CASSDKINQPQHF. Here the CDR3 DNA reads TGCGCCAGCAGTGACAAGATCAATCAGCCCCAGCATTTT.

CDR3 protein: CASSVGLKGEQYF. CDR3 nucleotide sequence: TGTGCCAGCAGTGTAGGGCTCAAGGGCGAGCAGTACTTC. This chain links TRBV12-3 or TRBV12-4 with TRBJ2-7; D is ambiguous. The CDR3 totals 13 residues. Trimming removed 5 bases from V and 6 bases from J, with 14 bases in between.

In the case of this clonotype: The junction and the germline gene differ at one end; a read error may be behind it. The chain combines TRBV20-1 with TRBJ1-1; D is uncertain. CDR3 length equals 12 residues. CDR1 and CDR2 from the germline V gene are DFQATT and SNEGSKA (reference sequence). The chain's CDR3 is CSAAELPLEGFF. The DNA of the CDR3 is TGCAGTGCTGCTGAACTACCCCTAGAAGGTTTCTTT.

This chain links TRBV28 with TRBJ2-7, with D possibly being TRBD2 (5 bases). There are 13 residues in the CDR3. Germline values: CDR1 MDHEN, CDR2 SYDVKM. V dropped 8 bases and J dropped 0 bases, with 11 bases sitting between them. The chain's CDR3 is CASGEWNSYEQYF. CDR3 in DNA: TGTGCCAGCGGGGAGTGGAACTCCTACGAGCAGTACTTC.

The CDR3 here is CASSPRDRGTETQYF. DNA for the CDR3: TGTGCCAGCAGTCCCCGGGACAGGGGTACAGAGACCCAGTACTTC. The chain links TRBV12-3 or TRBV12-4 to TRBJ2-7, with 10 bases fitting TRBD1. The J call may be in error: the DNA end matches TRBJ2-5 better. The CDR3 covers 15 residues.

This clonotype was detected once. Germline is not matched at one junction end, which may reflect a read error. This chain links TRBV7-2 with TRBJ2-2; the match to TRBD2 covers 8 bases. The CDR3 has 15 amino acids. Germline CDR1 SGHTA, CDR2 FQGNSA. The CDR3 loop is CASSLGLVNTAELFF. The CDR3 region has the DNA TGTGCCAGCAGCCTGGGACTAGTGAACACCGCGGAGCTGTTTTTT.

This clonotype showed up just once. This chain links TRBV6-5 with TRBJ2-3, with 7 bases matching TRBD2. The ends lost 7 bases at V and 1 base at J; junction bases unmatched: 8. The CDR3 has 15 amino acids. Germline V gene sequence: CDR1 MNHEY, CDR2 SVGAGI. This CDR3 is CASTGAGSRTDTQYF. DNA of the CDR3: TGTGCCAGCACCGGAGCGGGGTCCCGCACAGATACGCAGTATTTT.

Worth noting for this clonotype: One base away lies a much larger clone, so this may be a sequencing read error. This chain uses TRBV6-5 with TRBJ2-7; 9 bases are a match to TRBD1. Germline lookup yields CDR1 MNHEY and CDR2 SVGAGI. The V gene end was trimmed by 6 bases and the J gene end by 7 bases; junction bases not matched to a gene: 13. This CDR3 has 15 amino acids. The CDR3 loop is CASSRDGTGLNEQYF. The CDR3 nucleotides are TGTGCCAGCAGCCGTGACGGGACAGGGTTGAATGAGCAGTACTTC.

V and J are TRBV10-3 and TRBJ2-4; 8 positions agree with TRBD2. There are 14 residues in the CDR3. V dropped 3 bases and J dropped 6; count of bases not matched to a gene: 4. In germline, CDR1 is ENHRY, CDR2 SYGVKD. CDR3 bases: TGTGCCATCAGTGACCCAGCGGGGGTAAACATTCAGTACTTC. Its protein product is CAISDPAGVNIQYF.

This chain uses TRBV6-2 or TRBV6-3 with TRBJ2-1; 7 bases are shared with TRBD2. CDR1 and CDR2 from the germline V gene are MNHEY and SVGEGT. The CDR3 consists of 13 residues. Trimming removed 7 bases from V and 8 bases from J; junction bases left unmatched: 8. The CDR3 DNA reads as TGTGCCAGCAAAAGATCTAGCGGCGATGAGCAGTTCTTC. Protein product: CASKRSSGDEQFF.

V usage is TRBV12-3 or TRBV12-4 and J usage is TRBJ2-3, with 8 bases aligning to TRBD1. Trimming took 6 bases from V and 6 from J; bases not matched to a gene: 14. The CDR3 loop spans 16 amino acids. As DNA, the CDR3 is TGTGCCAGCAGCTTTGACAGGGGCCCCTCCGGGGATACGCAGTATTTT. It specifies CASSFDRGPSGDTQYF.

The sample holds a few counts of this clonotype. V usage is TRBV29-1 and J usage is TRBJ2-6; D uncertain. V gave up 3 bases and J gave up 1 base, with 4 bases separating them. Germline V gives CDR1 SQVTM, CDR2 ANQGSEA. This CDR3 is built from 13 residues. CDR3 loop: CSVEDSGANVLTF. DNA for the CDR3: TGCAGCGTTGAGGATTCTGGGGCCAACGTCCTGACTTTC.